What follows is one T cell receptor (beta chain) and its context. CDR3 length: 12 residues. In germline, CDR1 is SGHVS, CDR2 FQNEAQ. V lost 5 bases and J lost 6, with 10 bases in between. The data originate from a study of shared clonotypes between healthy human individuals. Using about 220 ng DNA, 25,000 to 35,000 T cell genomes, the sorted-subset replicate PCRs were run. Profiling relied on immunoSEQ multiplex PCR, and the TCRdb table lists in-frame clones only, not all of them. The data show approximately 640,000 clones, with roughly 78% seen just once and about 1.8% held by the top ten. Sequencing input: memory CD4+ T cells sorted from blood. Indicated subset: CD45RA-negative fraction. This TCR derives from a woman in her thirties in good health. The rearrangement uses TRBV7-8 and TRBJ1-1, with D perhaps matching TRBD1 (6 bases). The CDR3 DNA is TGTGCCAGCAGCCGCAGGGGATCTGAAGCTTTCTTT. Amino acid sequence: CASSRRGSEAFF. Based on the CDR3 plus reference TRBV7-8 and TRBJ1-1, the full variable domain is GAGVSQSPRYKVAKRGQDVALRCDPISGHVSLFWYQQALGQGPEFLTYFQNEAQLDKSGLPSDRFFAERPEGSVSTLKIQRTQQEDSAVYLCASSRRGSEAFFGQGTRLTVV.